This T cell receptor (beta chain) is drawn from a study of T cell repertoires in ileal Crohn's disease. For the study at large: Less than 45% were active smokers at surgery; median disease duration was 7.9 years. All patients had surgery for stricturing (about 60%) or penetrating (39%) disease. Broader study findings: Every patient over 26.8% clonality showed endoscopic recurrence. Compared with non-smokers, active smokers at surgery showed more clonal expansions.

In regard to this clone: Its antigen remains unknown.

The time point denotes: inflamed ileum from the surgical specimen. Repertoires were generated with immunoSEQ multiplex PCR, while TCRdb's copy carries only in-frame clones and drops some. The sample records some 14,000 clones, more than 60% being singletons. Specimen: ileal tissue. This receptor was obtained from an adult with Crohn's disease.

The CDR3: CASSPGTGESPLHF. The CDR3 region has the DNA TGCGCCAGCAGCCCCGGGACAGGTGAATCACCCCTCCACTTT. V is TRBV4-1 and J is TRBJ1-6; 8 bases agree with TRBD1. Per the germline V gene, CDR1 is MGHRA and CDR2 is YSYEKL. V trimming: 4 bases; J trimming: 10 bases; junction bases outside the gene matches: 6. CDR3 length: 14 amino acids.